Shown below are 19 T cell receptor beta chains from a single sample sequenced in a study of T cell repertoires in cytomegalovirus infection. Each CDR3 protein is one row after TCRdb ran MiXCR on the reads. The profile shows 400,000 to 550,000 distinct CDR3 sequences, about 10% of them singletons. The sequencing input was PBMCs. All receptors derive from a human donor in good health (CMV status not recorded). Some clones in this sample may be carry-over from other donors' samples.

The V call is TRBV24-1, the J call TRBJ2-1; D not resolved. CDR3 length: 16 amino acids. The V end lost 0 bases, the J end lost 0 bases, and 8 bases lay between the germline ends. Germline assignment: CDR1 KGHDR and CDR2 SFDVKD. DNA for the CDR3: TGTGCCACCAGTGATTTGAAAGGTAGCTCCTACAATGAGCAGTTCTTC. Translating gives CATSDLKGSSYNEQFF.

This clonotype was recorded many times. This chain connects TRBV28 to TRBJ1-1, with D perhaps TRBD1 (5 bases). V gave up 5 bases and J gave up 0 bases, with 13 bases separating them. Germline loops: CDR1 MDHEN, CDR2 SYDVKM. CDR3 size: 15 residues. The CDR3: CASSPPGQLNTEAFF. The CDR3 DNA follows: TGTGCCAGCAGTCCGCCAGGGCAGTTGAACACTGAAGCTTTCTTT.

This clonotype was recorded many times. The chain recombines TRBV6-1 with TRBJ1-5; possibly TRBD1 for D (6 bases). This CDR3 comprises 15 residues. V was shortened by 5 bases and J by 2 bases, with 13 bases between the two germline ends. Per the germline V gene, CDR1 is MNHNS and CDR2 is SASEGT. In DNA, the CDR3 is TGTGCCAGCAGTCCACAGGGCAAACGCAATCAGCCCCAGCATTTT. This gives the protein CASSPQGKRNQPQHF.

Many counts were recorded for this clonotype. V is TRBV19 and J is TRBJ2-1; D is ambiguous. Trimming removed 3 bases at V and 0 bases at J, with 18 bases between. Germline CDR1 LNHDA, CDR2 SQIVND (reference sequence). The CDR3 runs 18 residues. The CDR3 DNA follows: TGTGCCAGTAGTATTTCTCGTGTCCGGACGAGCTCCTACAATGAGCAGTTCTTC. This translates into CASSISRVRTSSYNEQFF.

This clonotype occurred many times. This chain uses TRBV7-9 with TRBJ2-7; a possible D gene is TRBD1 (6 bases). The CDR3 has 15 residues. The germline gives CDR1 SEHNR, CDR2 FQNEAQ (reference sequence). V shed 5 bases and J shed 1 base, with 15 bases lying between them. CDR3 sequence reads: CASSPDRGGSYEQYF. As DNA, the CDR3 is TGTGCCAGCAGCCCGGACAGAGGAGGATCCTACGAGCAGTACTTC.

This chain connects TRBV6-1 to TRBJ1-6, with D hard to call. V lost 4 bases and J 9 bases, leaving 16 bases between the germline ends. The CDR3 runs to 15 residues. Germline V gene sequence: CDR1 MNHNS, CDR2 SASEGT. CDR3 coding DNA: TGTGCCAGCAGTGTACAATCTTGGCGGAGTTCACCCCTCCACTTT. Its protein is CASSVQSWRSSPLHF.

In its sample, this clonotype was seen many times. V gene TRBV15 combines with J gene TRBJ1-2, with no clear D. Per germline, CDR1 LNHNV and CDR2 YYDKDF (reference sequence). Deletions cut 0 bases from V and 1 base from J, with 0 bases between. The CDR3 is 12 amino acids. The chain's CDR3 is CATSRDNYGYTF. In nucleotides, the CDR3 is TGTGCCACCAGCAGAGATAACTATGGCTACACCTTC.

Remarks on this clonotype: A read error may be the cause here, since a much bigger clone is one base away. This chain uses TRBV7-9 with TRBJ2-3; unclear D gene. There are 15 residues in the CDR3. Trimming cost V 5 bases and J 4 bases, with 16 bases left between them. CDR1 SEHNR and CDR2 FQNEAQ come from the germline V gene (reference sequence). The CDR3 DNA reads TGTGCCAGCAGCCCGTCCGGGCGAGATGCAGATACGCAGTATTTT. It encodes CASSPSGRDADTQYF.

This clonotype was seen many times. The chain uses TRBV2 and TRBJ2-7, with TRBD1 identical over 11 bases. The J segment lost 3 bases and the V segment lost 6 bases, leaving 7 bases of the junction unmatched. The germline CDR1 and CDR2 sequences are SNHLY and FYNNEI. The CDR3 runs 15 residues. CDR3 sequence: CASSEPGQGGYEQYF. The CDR3 DNA reads TGTGCCAGCAGCGAACCGGGACAGGGGGGCTACGAGCAGTACTTC.

This clonotype has only a few counts. The chain couples TRBV30 to TRBJ2-3; D unresolved. Germline loops: CDR1 GTSNPN, CDR2 SVGIG (reference sequence). The CDR3 length is 13 residues. Trimming stripped 0 bases from V and 8 bases from J, with 12 bases between. CDR3: CAWSVERLITQYF. DNA of the CDR3: TGTGCCTGGAGTGTAGAACGCCTAATTACGCAGTATTTT.

This clonotype was observed many times. This chain connects TRBV7-9 to TRBJ1-1; TRBD1 might be the D (5 bases). The V and J ends lost 5 bases and 8 bases respectively, with 12 bases between them. The CDR3 runs 12 residues. Per the germline V gene, CDR1 is SEHNR and CDR2 is FQNEAQ (reference sequence). The CDR3 nucleotides read TGTGCCAGCAGCCGACCGGGACTGGAAGCTTTCTTT. Encoded protein: CASSRPGLEAFF.

This clonotype was found many times. This chain links TRBV7-9 with TRBJ2-1; TRBD2 agrees at 9 bases. Germline-derived CDR1 and CDR2 are SEHNR and FQNEAQ (reference sequence). The CDR3 loop spans 17 amino acids. J gave up 3 bases and V 4 bases, and 10 bases lay outside the gene matches. In DNA form, the CDR3 reads TGTGCCAGCAGCTCCGAGATAAGTAGCGGGGGCTACAATGAGCAGTTCTTC. It codes for CASSSEISSGGYNEQFF.

This clonotype was seen only a few times. The chain is built from TRBV5-1 and TRBJ1-2; 9 nucleotides align to TRBD1. The CDR3 is 15 amino acids. J gave up 3 bases and V 1 base, and 4 bases lay outside the gene matches. Germline CDR1 reads SGHRS; CDR2 reads YFSETQ. CDR3 sequence: CASSLKDRGDYGYTF. The CDR3 DNA reads as TGCGCCAGCAGCTTGAAGGACAGGGGAGACTATGGCTACACCTTC.

The V call is TRBV7-9, the J call TRBJ1-5; D is unresolved. The germline CDR1 and CDR2 sequences are SEHNR and FQNEAQ (reference sequence). CDR3 length equals 14 residues. The V end was cut by 5 bases, the J end by 3 bases, with 11 bases between. The CDR3 sequence is CASSPNTVNQPQHF. The CDR3 DNA sequence: TGTGCCAGCAGCCCGAACACGGTCAATCAGCCCCAGCATTTT.

This clonotype was seen at least ten times. The chain links TRBV19 to TRBJ2-3; unclear D gene. With 6 bases removed from V and 0 bases from J, the gap between germline ends came to 13 bases. This CDR3 has 15 amino acids. Germline CDR1 LNHDA, CDR2 SQIVND (reference sequence). The CDR3 DNA reads TGTGCCAGTAGCTTCGGGCGTGCTAGCACAGATACGCAGTATTTT. This translates into CASSFGRASTDTQYF.

This chain joins TRBV30 and TRBJ1-1, with D possibly matching TRBD1 (5 bases). The CDR3 has 13 residues. V was pared by 8 bases and J by 1 base, with 14 bases between. Germline CDR1 is GTSNPN and CDR2 is SVGIG (reference sequence). The CDR3 region has the DNA TGTGCCGGGGGAGACAGCCCGAACACTGAAGCTTTCTTT. It yields the protein CAGGDSPNTEAFF.

The table lists this clonotype with many counts. This rearrangement joins TRBV7-6 to TRBJ1-6, with a weak D call TRBD1 (6 bases). The germline gives CDR1 SGHVS, CDR2 FNYEAQ. V lost 4 bases, J lost 8 bases, and 15 bases lay in between. The CDR3 contains 15 residues. In DNA form, the CDR3 reads TGTGCCAGCAGCTCACGGGGGCCTGGGGATTCACCCCTCCACTTT. It yields the protein CASSSRGPGDSPLHF.

This clonotype was found many times. The gene calls are TRBV6-1 and TRBJ2-7, with D perhaps matching TRBD2 (6 bases). The CDR3 contains 14 residues. The germline V gene has CDR1 MNHNS and CDR2 SASEGT. V lost 5 bases, J lost 2 bases, and 13 bases lay in between. The CDR3 DNA reads TGTGCCAGCAGTCCCCGGGACTCAGCCTACGAGCAGTACTTC. As protein: CASSPRDSAYEQYF.

This clonotype was counted ten times or more. The V and J genes are TRBV28 and TRBJ1-3; TRBD1 is a possible D gene (6 bases). CDR1 MDHEN and CDR2 SYDVKM come from the germline V gene. V shed 3 bases and J shed 15 bases, with 24 bases lying between them. The CDR3 sequence is 15 residues long. This CDR3 reads CASSFVGTRGALRYF. CDR3 sequence (DNA): TGTGCCAGCAGTTTTGTCGGGACAAGGGGGGCTCTGAGATATTTT.